The next 27 T cell receptor beta chains were all read from a single sample in a study of blood T cell repertoires in COVID-19. Profiling relied on immunoSEQ multiplex PCR, and the TCRdb table lists in-frame clones only, not all of them. The repertoire holds about 250,000 clones, with about four fifths as singletons. Specimen: peripheral blood. Receptors originate from a man older than 75 with acute or convalescent COVID-19.

The chain uses TRBV5-1 and TRBJ1-1; TRBD1 agrees at 8 bases. V shed 4 bases and J 4 bases; nucleotides not matched to a gene: 6. There are 14 residues in the CDR3. Germline V gives CDR1 SGHRS, CDR2 YFSETQ. The CDR3 loop reads CASSGTQGGTEAFF. In DNA form, the CDR3 reads TGCGCCAGCAGCGGCACACAGGGGGGCACTGAAGCTTTCTTT.

V usage is TRBV7-8 and J usage is TRBJ1-2; 12 positions match TRBD1. This CDR3 spans 17 amino acids. Trimming cost V 4 bases and J 5 bases; bases outside gene matches: 11. Germline-derived CDR1 and CDR2 are SGHVS and FQNEAQ. The CDR3 region is CASSSGQGAFLRYGYTF. The DNA for the CDR3 is TGTGCCAGCAGCTCGGGACAGGGGGCCTTTCTTCGATATGGCTACACCTTC.

The CDR3 nucleotides read TGTGCCAGCAGCCACAGGGCGCAAGGGGGAGAAGCTTTCTTT. Amino acid sequence: CASSHRAQGGEAFF. The V and J genes are TRBV3-1 (or the pseudogene TRBV3-2) and TRBJ1-1, with D possibly matching TRBD1 (6 bases). The V gene's germline CDR1 is LGHDT and CDR2 YNNKEL (reference sequence). Deletions cut 3 bases from V and 8 bases from J, with 16 bases between. The CDR3 extends over 14 amino acids.

The chain is built from TRBV5-1 and TRBJ1-4; no clear D gene. Deletions cut 0 bases from V and 9 bases from J, with 15 bases between. The CDR3 runs to 15 residues. CDR1 and CDR2 (germline): SGHRS, YFSETQ. DNA of the CDR3: TGCGCCAGCAGCTTGGAGGTGGGAGGTTGGAAAAAACTGTTTTTT. It codes for CASSLEVGGWKKLFF.

CDR3 sequence: CASSHPLGQGSRSNQPQHF. In DNA, the CDR3 is TGCGCCAGCAGCCATCCACTCGGACAGGGTAGCAGGAGCAATCAGCCCCAGCATTTT. This sequence joins TRBV4-1 and TRBJ1-5, with 8 bases fitting TRBD1. Germline V CDR1 and CDR2: MGHRA, YSYEKL. The CDR3 extends over 19 amino acids. V shed 3 bases and J 1 base; nucleotides not matched to a gene: 14.

V usage is TRBV11-2 and J usage is TRBJ2-1; 8 bases are a match to TRBD2. The length of the CDR3 is 14 residues. V lost 3 bases, J lost 6 bases, and 4 bases stayed unmatched. Germline V gives CDR1 SGHAT, CDR2 FQNNGV. The CDR3 DNA reads as TGTGCCAGCAGCTTTACTAGCGGAAGCAATGAGCAGTTCTTC. This codes for CASSFTSGSNEQFF. The full variable domain, with the rest looked up from reference TRBV11-2 and TRBJ2-1, is EAGVAQSPRYKIIEKRQSVAFWCNPISGHATLYWYQQILGQGPKLLIQFQNNGVVDDSQLPKDRFSAERLKGVDSTLKIQPAKLEDSAVYLCASSFTSGSNEQFFGPGTRLTVL.

This sequence joins TRBV29-1 and TRBJ1-2; D call uncertain. The germline V gene has CDR1 SQVTM and CDR2 ANQGSEA. V was trimmed by 6 bases and J by 4 bases, leaving 12 bases between them. The CDR3 loop spans 12 amino acids. CDR3: CSVYATIYGYTF. CDR3 nucleotides: TGCAGCGTGTATGCTACGATCTATGGCTACACCTTC. Variable domain in full (rest from reference TRBV29-1 and TRBJ1-2): SAVISQKPSRDICQRGTSLTIQCQVDSQVTMMFWYRQQPGQSLTLIATANQGSEATYESGFVIDKFPISRPNLTFSTLTVSNMSPEDSSIYLCSVYATIYGYTFGSGTRLTVV.

This rearrangement joins TRBV11-3 to TRBJ1-3, with D perhaps TRBD1 (5 bases). V was pared by 2 bases and J by 9 bases, with 14 bases between. The CDR3 runs to 14 residues. Germline assignment: CDR1 SGHNT and CDR2 YENEEA. The CDR3: CASSLSTASGTIYF. The CDR3 bases are TGTGCCAGCAGCTTATCGACAGCGTCCGGCACCATATATTTT.

The rearrangement uses TRBV24-1 and TRBJ2-1; TRBD2 aligns across 8 bases. CDR3 size: 15 residues. The V gene's germline CDR1 is KGHDR and CDR2 SFDVKD. V lost 4 bases and J lost 3; bases outside the gene matches: 4. CDR3 amino acids: CATSEGGGIYNEQFF. DNA of the CDR3: TGTGCCACCAGTGAAGGCGGGGGGATCTACAATGAGCAGTTCTTC.

The chain recombines TRBV4-1 with TRBJ1-3, with D tentatively TRBD1 (6 bases). Germline-derived CDR1 and CDR2 are MGHRA and YSYEKL. Trimming left V 1 base short and J 0 bases short, with 10 bases between. The CDR3 is 16 residues long. CDR3 DNA: TGCGCCAGCAGCCAAGGGACAGCCCTCTCTGGAAACACCATATATTTT. Amino acids: CASSQGTALSGNTIYF.

V gene TRBV15 combines with J gene TRBJ2-1, with TRBD1 as a possible D gene (7 bases). The ends were cut back, 3 bases at V and 7 bases at J, with 16 bases in the middle. CDR1 LNHNV and CDR2 YYDKDF come from the germline V gene (reference sequence). CDR3 length: 15 amino acids. The DNA of the CDR3 is TGTGCCACCAGCAGGCTTCCACAGGGGAGGAATGAGCAGTTCTTC. Translating it yields CATSRLPQGRNEQFF.

The chain joins TRBV2 to TRBJ1-3; D may be TRBD1 (5 bases). The germline V gene encodes CDR1 SNHLY and CDR2 FYNNEI. The CDR3 spans 14 residues. Trimming pared 6 bases from V and 4 bases from J, leaving 13 bases between. The CDR3, as DNA: TGTGCCAGCAGCGTCGACAGCCAGGGAAACACCATATATTTT. Protein product: CASSVDSQGNTIYF. The variable domain in full, with the rest retrieved from reference TRBV2 and TRBJ1-3, is EPEVTQTPSHQVTQMGQEVILRCVPISNHLYFYWYRQILGQKVEFLVSFYNNEISEKSEIFDDQFSVERPDGSNFTLKIRSTKLEDSAMYFCASSVDSQGNTIYFGEGSWLTVV.

V usage is TRBV5-3 and J usage is TRBJ2-1, with 14 bases matching TRBD2. TRBV5-3 is marked as an open reading frame, function uncertain. Trimming took 0 bases from V and 12 from J; bases not matched to a gene: 11. This CDR3 region has 17 residues. CDR3: CARSLETSGRATYRQFF. DNA of the CDR3: TGTGCCAGAAGCTTGGAGACTAGCGGGAGGGCAACTTACAGGCAGTTCTTC.

The chain recombines TRBV3-1 (or the pseudogene TRBV3-2) with TRBJ2-7, with 7 bases aligning to TRBD2. Germline V gives CDR1 LGHDT, CDR2 YNNKEL (reference sequence). This CDR3 is built from 11 residues. Trimming at V came to 4 bases and at J to 7 bases, leaving 1 base not matched to a gene. The CDR3, as DNA: TGTGCCAGCAGCCCCGGGAGGGAGCAGTACTTC. The encoded protein is CASSPGREQYF.

Written as DNA, the CDR3 is TGCGCCAGCAGCTTGGGGGGTAGCGGGACCTACGAGCAGTACTTC. Protein product: CASSLGGSGTYEQYF. V is TRBV5-1 and J is TRBJ2-7, with 8 nucleotides matching TRBD2. The CDR3 runs to 15 residues. Germline CDR1 SGHRS, CDR2 YFSETQ. Trimming cost V 0 bases and J 2 bases; bases outside gene matches: 4.

To note about this clone: Other DNA sequences from this sample encode an identical CDR3 as well. This chain connects TRBV5-4 to TRBJ2-7, with TRBD1 matching 8 bases. The V and J ends lost 0 bases and 1 base, in that order; junction bases with no gene match: 3. Germline CDR1 is SGHNT and CDR2 is YYREEE (reference sequence). This CDR3 comprises 15 residues. The CDR3: CASSLGTGISYEQYF. Written as DNA, the CDR3 is TGTGCCAGCAGCTTGGGGACAGGGATTTCCTACGAGCAGTACTTC.

Only a few counts were recorded for this clone. Here the CDR3 DNA reads TGTGCCAGCAGACCCAGAGGTACTAACTATGGCTACACCTTC. Translation: CASRPRGTNYGYTF. The V gene is TRBV3-1 (or the pseudogene TRBV3-2), the J gene TRBJ1-2; D gene uncertain. The CDR3 loop spans 14 amino acids. The germline gives CDR1 LGHDT, CDR2 YNNKEL (reference sequence). With 6 bases removed from V and 0 bases from J, the gap between germline ends came to 11 bases.

The gene calls are TRBV2 and TRBJ1-5; perhaps TRBD1 as D (5 bases). Germline V gene sequence: CDR1 SNHLY, CDR2 FYNNEI. The CDR3 has 12 amino acids. V shed 8 bases and J shed 7 bases, with 12 bases lying between them. The CDR3 reads CASGGRGQPQHF. Here the CDR3 DNA reads TGTGCCAGCGGTGGGAGGGGCCAGCCCCAGCATTTT. The whole variable domain, remainder taken from reference TRBV2 and TRBJ1-5, is EPEVTQTPSHQVTQMGQEVILRCVPISNHLYFYWYRQILGQKVEFLVSFYNNEISEKSEIFDDQFSVERPDGSNFTLKIRSTKLEDSAMYFCASGGRGQPQHFGDGTRLSIL.

As DNA, the CDR3 is TGTGCCAGCAGCCAAATGGAGGCCTGGGGCACAGATACGCAGTATTTT. Protein product: CASSQMEAWGTDTQYF. This chain connects TRBV3-1 (or the pseudogene TRBV3-2) to TRBJ2-3, with D perhaps matching TRBD2 (5 bases). The CDR3 length is 16 residues. V lost 2 bases to trimming and J lost 1 base, with 13 bases between them. Germline V lookup: CDR1 LGHDT, CDR2 YNNKEL (reference sequence).

This rearrangement joins TRBV5-1 to TRBJ1-2; 9 bases fit TRBD1. Germline V lookup: CDR1 SGHRS, CDR2 YFSETQ. CDR3 length equals 16 residues. V gave up 4 bases and J gave up 8 bases; unmatched junction bases: 15. The CDR3 protein is CASSHQQGARPGGYTF. The CDR3 DNA reads as TGCGCCAGCAGCCACCAACAGGGGGCGCGACCGGGCGGCTACACCTTC. Drawing the rest from reference TRBV5-1 and TRBJ1-2, the complete variable domain is KAGVTQTPRYLIKTRGQQVTLSCSPISGHRSVSWYQQTPGQGLQFLFEYFSETQRNKGNFPGRFSGRQFSNSRSEMNVSTLELGDSALYLCASSHQQGARPGGYTFGSGTRLTVV.

In DNA form, the CDR3 reads TGTGCAACAACCGGGACAGCTAAATACGAGCAGTACTTC. Translated, it gives CATTGTAKYEQYF. The gene calls are TRBV6-5 and TRBJ2-7; 7 nucleotides agree with TRBD1. Germline V gene sequence: CDR1 MNHEY, CDR2 SVGAGI. The CDR3 length is 13 residues.

The chain carries TRBV19 and TRBJ1-3; perhaps TRBD1 as D (6 bases). CDR3 length: 16 amino acids. Germline lookup yields CDR1 LNHDA and CDR2 SQIVND (reference sequence). V gave up 1 base and J gave up 1 base, with 11 bases separating them. CDR3 region: CASSIVGGTSGNTIYF. In DNA, the CDR3 is TGTGCCAGTAGTATAGTGGGGGGGACATCTGGAAACACCATATATTTT.

The chain joins TRBV3-1 (or the pseudogene TRBV3-2) to TRBJ1-2; 7 nucleotides match TRBD1. After removal of 3 bases from V and 3 bases from J, the junction contained 4 bases not matched to a gene. Germline V gene lookup returns CDR1 LGHDT and CDR2 YNNKEL (reference sequence). The CDR3 is 14 amino acids. The CDR3 spells CASSHNDRDYGYTF. CDR3 DNA: TGTGCCAGCAGCCACAACGACAGGGACTATGGCTACACCTTC.

The chain couples TRBV28 to TRBJ1-5, with D maybe TRBD1 (6 bases). This CDR3 is 13 amino acids long. In germline, CDR1 is MDHEN, CDR2 SYDVKM. The V end was cut by 9 bases, the J end by 5 bases, with 14 bases between. CDR3 amino acids: CASNRDIYQPQHF. The CDR3 bases are TGTGCCAGTAACCGGGACATTTATCAGCCCCAGCATTTT. Variable domain in full (rest from reference TRBV28 and TRBJ1-5): DVKVTQSSRYLVKRTGEKVFLECVQDMDHENMFWYRQDPGLGLRLIYFSYDVKMKEKGDIPEGYSVSREKKERFSLILESASTNQTSMYLCASNRDIYQPQHFGDGTRLSIL.

V is TRBV6-5 and J is TRBJ2-7, with 7 bases fitting TRBD2. J lost 7 bases, V lost 6 bases, and 9 bases had no gene match. Germline loops: CDR1 MNHEY, CDR2 SVGAGI. The CDR3 length is 13 residues. CDR3 sequence: CASSRDYNKEQYF. The CDR3 DNA is TGTGCCAGCAGCCGGGACTACAACAAGGAGCAGTACTTC.

This chain connects TRBV24-1 to TRBJ1-2; tentative D call: TRBD1 (5 bases). The V end was cut by 5 bases, the J end by 2 bases, with 8 bases between. CDR1 and CDR2 from the germline V gene are KGHDR and SFDVKD. CDR3 length: 13 amino acids. DNA for the CDR3: TGTGCCACCAGTGCGGGGGGGAACTATGGCTACACCTTC. It codes for CATSAGGNYGYTF.

The V and J genes are TRBV28 and TRBJ2-1; TRBD1 is a possible D gene (6 bases). There are 14 residues in the CDR3. Germline V gene data show CDR1 as MDHEN and CDR2 as SYDVKM. V shed 6 bases and J shed 3 bases, with 12 bases lying between them. The CDR3 protein is CASSPRTVYNEQFF. Written as DNA, the CDR3 is TGTGCCAGCAGCCCGAGGACAGTCTACAATGAGCAGTTCTTC.